The clone carrying this TCR beta chain occurred many times. The antigen remains undetermined. TCR beta CDR3 regions were amplified from RNA transcripts. During a first-round RT-PCR of the TCR CDR3, the HTBI primer set was used. In TCRdb, the multiplex PCR reads were re-called with MiXCR into one record per CDR3 protein. Among 700,000 to 850,000 distinct CDR3 sequences listed, over 35% were seen once. The data originate from a study of T cells in Graves' hyperthyroidism and ophthalmopathy. Whole-study results and caveats: Blood also showed most of the thyroid clonotypes that were expanded above 0.001.

The CDR3 covers 13 residues. CDR1 and CDR2 from the germline V gene are ENHRY and SYGVKD. V was shortened by 0 bases and J by 7 bases, with 9 bases between the two germline ends. Sequenced input: blood. The genes are TRBV10-3 and TRBJ1-2; unclear D gene. This TCR came from a woman aged 40 to 55 with Graves' hyperthyroidism. This CDR3 reads CAISESKESGYTF. In nucleotides, the CDR3 is TGTGCCATCAGTGAGTCGAAGGAATCTGGCTACACCTTC.